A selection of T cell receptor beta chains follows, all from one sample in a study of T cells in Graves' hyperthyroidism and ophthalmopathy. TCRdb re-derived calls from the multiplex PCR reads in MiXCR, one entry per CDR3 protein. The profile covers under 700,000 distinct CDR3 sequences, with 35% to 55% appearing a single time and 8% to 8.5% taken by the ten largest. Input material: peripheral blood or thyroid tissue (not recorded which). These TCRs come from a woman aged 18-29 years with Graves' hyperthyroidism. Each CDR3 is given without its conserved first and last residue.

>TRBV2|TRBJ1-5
ASASGVGNQPQH
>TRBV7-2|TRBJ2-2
ASSLVVTLDSGELF
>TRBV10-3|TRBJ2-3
ASGRHTQY
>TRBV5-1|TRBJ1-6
ASSLSGYNSPLH
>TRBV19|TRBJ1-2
ASRHGTGPSNYGYT
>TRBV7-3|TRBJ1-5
ASSLTTGQPQH
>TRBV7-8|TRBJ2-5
ASSPSLRAAQETQY
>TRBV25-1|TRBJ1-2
AWMDRGDYGYT
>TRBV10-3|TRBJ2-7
ATMEGGGEQY
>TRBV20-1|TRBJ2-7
SARDWTGGREQY
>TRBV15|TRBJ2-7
ATSSGLAGHNEQY
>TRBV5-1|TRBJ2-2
ASNGRGLF
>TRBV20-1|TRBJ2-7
SARTSGGNYEQY
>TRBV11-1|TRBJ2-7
ASSGITGDYEQY
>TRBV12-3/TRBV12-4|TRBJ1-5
ASSLEGMPQH
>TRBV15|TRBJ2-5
ATSTRDRVGETQY
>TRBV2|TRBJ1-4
ASNRLWDGEKLF
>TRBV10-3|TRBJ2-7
AISESRAHEQY
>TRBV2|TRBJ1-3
ASSYGQGGGNTIY
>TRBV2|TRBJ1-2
ASSTEFGIVNGYT
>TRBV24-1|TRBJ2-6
ATRDGRSGANVLT
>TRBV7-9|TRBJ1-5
ASSLKEDQPQH
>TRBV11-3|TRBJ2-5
ASSLEEGQTQY
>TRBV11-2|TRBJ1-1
ASLPRQGNTEAF
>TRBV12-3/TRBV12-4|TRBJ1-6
ASSLVGPEAPLH
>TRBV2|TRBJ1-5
ASSLGTSGRAQH
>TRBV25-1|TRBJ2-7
ASSESGQGHYEQY
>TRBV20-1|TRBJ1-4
SASLTGEAEKLL
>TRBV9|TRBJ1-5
ASSVDGNQSQH
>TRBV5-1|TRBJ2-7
ASSIMGSREQY
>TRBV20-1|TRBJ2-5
SARGSDQETQY
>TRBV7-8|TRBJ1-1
ASSPIRVFMNTEAF
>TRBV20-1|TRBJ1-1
SAPRDLEAF
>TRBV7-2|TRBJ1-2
ASSLMGYGDGYT
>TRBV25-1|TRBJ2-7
ATAPRDSTYEQY
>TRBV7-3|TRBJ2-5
ASSQVMGKETQY
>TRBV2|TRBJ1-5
ASSDSYNQPQH
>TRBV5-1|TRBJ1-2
ASSLSSGNYGYT
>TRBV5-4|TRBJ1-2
ASSLGRSFLNYGYT
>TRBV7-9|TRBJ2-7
ASTPGGNYEQY
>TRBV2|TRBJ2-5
ASSNPRGGETQY
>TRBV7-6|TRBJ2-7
ASRDYTGTSEQY
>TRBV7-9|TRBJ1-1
ASSLGRGKNNLNTEAF
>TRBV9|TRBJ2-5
ASSRQARQETQY
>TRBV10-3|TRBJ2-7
AISGEGDSYEQY
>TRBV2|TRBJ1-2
ASSGNEGGDGYT
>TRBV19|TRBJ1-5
ASSIDRRNQPQH
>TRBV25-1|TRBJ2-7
ASSEYVGGGTDEQY
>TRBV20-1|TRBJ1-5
SARDQGGAVQPQH
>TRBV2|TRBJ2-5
ASRLLAGGRAQETQY
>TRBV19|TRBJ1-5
ASSTMTGPQPQH
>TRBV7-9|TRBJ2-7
ASSSDRAGTGGYEQY
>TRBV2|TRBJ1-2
ASSAATDPFYGYT
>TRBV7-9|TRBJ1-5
ASSLGGQGQPQH